This TCR beta chain appears in the sequencing data of a study of T cell responses to AZD1222 COVID-19 vaccine. Findings and limits, study-wide: Among spike-specific TCRs, nearly half reportedly target unmutated variant regions. Females made up more of the donors, who were largely white British, and clonal diversity may have come out too low. The span of vaccine-associated CD4 TCRs extended across spike, with dominance at 160-218 and 743-854. Baseline seropositives among AZD1222 recipients totaled only five to seven.

Generated by immunoSEQ multiplex PCR, the TCRdb table keeps only in-frame clones and is missing some. Of around 210,000 clones listed, around 94% are singletons. Note on this clone: Its antigen is unknown.

V was clipped by 4 bases and J by 3 bases, with 20 bases between them. This CDR3 region has 16 residues. CDR1 is SGDLS, CDR2 YYNGEE, per germline. Sample: peripheral blood, taken 28 days after the second dose of the MenACWY control vaccine. This sequence was found in an adult who received the MenACWY meningococcal vaccine as a control. The rearrangement joins TRBV9 to TRBJ2-7, with D maybe TRBD1 (5 bases). CDR3 region: CASSPSAGNQIYEQYF. CDR3 DNA sequence: TGTGCCAGCAGCCCTTCGGCAGGGAACCAGATCTACGAGCAGTACTTC. Based on the CDR3 plus reference TRBV9 and TRBJ2-7, the full variable domain is DSGVTQTPKHLITATGQRVTLRCSPRSGDLSVYWYQQSLDQGLQFLIQYYNGEERAKGNILERFSAQQFPDLHSELNLSSLELGDSALYFCASSPSAGNQIYEQYFGPGTRLTVT.